The 29 T cell receptor beta chains presented below share a single source sample, sequenced in a study of blood T cell repertoires in COVID-19. Assay used: immunoSEQ multiplex PCR; TCRdb lists only in-frame clones, some missing. This table holds about 43,000 clones, about nine tenths found once. The sequenced sample consisted of peripheral blood. Receptor source: a woman older than 75 with active COVID-19.

The chain recombines TRBV24-1 with TRBJ1-5; D possibly corresponds to TRBD1 (6 bases). The CDR3 runs to 13 residues. The germline V and J ends were trimmed by 9 bases and 0 bases, with 8 bases remaining between them. The germline gives CDR1 KGHDR, CDR2 SFDVKD. The CDR3 DNA follows: TGTGCCACCGGACAGTATAGCAATCAGCCCCAGCATTTT. This gives the protein CATGQYSNQPQHF.

This chain links TRBV13 with TRBJ2-7, with a tentative D call TRBD2 (6 bases). This CDR3 region has 14 residues. Germline V CDR1 and CDR2: PRHDT, FYEKMQ (reference sequence). Between the trimmed V and J ends, which lost 5 bases and 1 base, there was a span of 12 bases. CDR3 nucleotide sequence: TGTGCCAGCAGCCCAGACGGGGGATCCTACGAGCAGTACTTC. It codes for CASSPDGGSYEQYF.

In this sample, this clone turned up a few times. This chain links TRBV2 with TRBJ1-2; 7 nucleotides align to TRBD1. Trimming at V came to 6 bases and at J to 8 bases, leaving 12 bases not matched to a gene. The CDR3 loop spans 14 amino acids. Per germline, CDR1 SNHLY and CDR2 FYNNEI. CDR3 in DNA: TGTGCCAGCAGCACGACAGGGCGAGTACAAGGCTACACCTTC. This gives the protein CASSTTGRVQGYTF.

V and J are TRBV5-1 and TRBJ2-3; TRBD2 aligns across 7 bases. The V segment lost 0 bases and the J segment 6 bases; nucleotides outside the gene matches: 19. Germline V gene sequence: CDR1 SGHRS, CDR2 YFSETQ. This CDR3 region has 19 residues. The CDR3 sequence is CASSLAYVTTSWISDTQYF. The DNA for the CDR3 is TGCGCCAGCAGCTTGGCCTATGTCACGACTAGCTGGATTTCCGATACGCAGTATTTT.

This sequence joins TRBV5-4 and TRBJ1-6; 7 bases agree with TRBD1. Trimming cost V 5 bases and J 1 base; bases outside gene matches: 6. In germline, CDR1 is SGHNT, CDR2 YYREEE (reference sequence). The CDR3 totals 16 residues. The CDR3 nucleotides read TGTGCCAGCAGTCCTCCAGGGGGGTCCTATAATTCACCCCTCCACTTT. Translating gives CASSPPGGSYNSPLHF.

This clone was picked up a small number of times. The V call is TRBV7-2, the J call TRBJ1-5, with a tentative D call TRBD1 (5 bases). CDR1 and CDR2 (germline): SGHTA, FQGNSA. The ends were cut back, 0 bases at V and 4 bases at J, with 13 bases in the middle. The CDR3 extends over 16 amino acids. CDR3 nucleotide sequence: TGTGCCAGCAGCTTAGCTTGGTGGGGCCGAAATCAGCCCCAGCATTTT. Its protein is CASSLAWWGRNQPQHF.

As concerns this clone: At the DNA level, this CDR3 is encoded by other sequences in the same sample as well. This chain connects TRBV5-1 to TRBJ1-2; TRBD1 might be the D (5 bases). Germline V gene data show CDR1 as SGHRS and CDR2 as YFSETQ. V lost 0 bases and J lost 5, with 5 bases in between. This CDR3 region has 12 residues. The CDR3 bases are TGCGCCAGCAGCTTGGCAGGGTATGGCTACACCTTC. It translates to CASSLAGYGYTF.

This rearrangement joins TRBV9 to TRBJ2-3, with TRBD2 identical over 16 bases. The CDR3 is made up of 19 amino acids. Germline V gene sequence: CDR1 SGDLS, CDR2 YYNGEE. V lost 4 bases, J lost 4 bases, and 12 bases stayed unmatched. Here the CDR3 DNA reads TGTGCCAGCAGCCTCCAACCGGGACTAGCGGGGGGGAGGGCAGATACGCAGTATTTT. Translation gives CASSLQPGLAGGRADTQYF.

This rearrangement joins TRBV7-2 to TRBJ2-7; TRBD1 is a possible D gene (6 bases). Trimming removed 6 bases from V and 0 bases from J, with 15 bases in between. Germline V gene lookup returns CDR1 SGHTA and CDR2 FQGNSA. The CDR3 spans 15 residues. The CDR3 loop reads CASSPLRGPSYEQYF. CDR3 coding DNA: TGTGCCAGCAGTCCACTCAGGGGACCCTCCTACGAGCAGTACTTC.

V is TRBV2 and J is TRBJ1-2; a weak D match, TRBD1 (5 bases). CDR1 and CDR2 from the germline V gene are SNHLY and FYNNEI. The length of the CDR3 is 13 residues. V was shortened by 4 bases and J by 0 bases, with 6 bases between the two germline ends. CDR3 coding DNA: TGTGCCAGCAGTGGACAGTCTAACTATGGCTACACCTTC. Its translation: CASSGQSNYGYTF.

The chain couples TRBV27 to TRBJ1-5; 7 bases are shared with TRBD1. Trimming at V came to 2 bases and at J to 3 bases, leaving 1 base not matched to a gene. This CDR3 is built from 14 residues. Per germline, CDR1 MNHEY and CDR2 SMNVEV (reference sequence). DNA for the CDR3: TGTGCCAGCAGTTTAGGGACAGACAATCAGCCCCAGCATTTT. Translating it yields CASSLGTDNQPQHF.

The chain is built from TRBV7-6 and TRBJ2-5, with 8 bases matching TRBD1. This CDR3 has 16 amino acids. Trimming removed 3 bases from V and 0 bases from J; junction bases left unmatched: 6. Germline V CDR1 and CDR2: SGHVS, FNYEAQ. The DNA of the CDR3 is TGTGCCAGCAGCTTTACAGGGGGACTCTACCAAGAGACCCAGTACTTC. As protein: CASSFTGGLYQETQYF.

The chain is built from TRBV28 and TRBJ1-1; D ambiguous. Trimming took 7 bases from V and 1 from J, leaving 16 bases between them. CDR1 and CDR2 (germline): MDHEN, SYDVKM. The CDR3 is made up of 15 amino acids. DNA for the CDR3: TGTGCCAGCATCCCCGAAGACTGGAAGAACACTGAAGCTTTCTTT. This encodes CASIPEDWKNTEAFF.

This chain connects TRBV19 to TRBJ1-3; D gene uncertain. Germline V CDR1 and CDR2: LNHDA, SQIVND (reference sequence). The CDR3 consists of 14 residues. V gave up 5 bases and J gave up 2 bases, with 10 bases separating them. CDR3 DNA: TGTGCCAGTAGTCTGCAGACAACTGGAAACACCATATATTTT. Translation: CASSLQTTGNTIYF.

The chain links TRBV28 to TRBJ2-7; D is ambiguous. There are 15 residues in the CDR3. Trimming pared 9 bases from V and 0 bases from J, leaving 18 bases between. Germline V gene sequence: CDR1 MDHEN, CDR2 SYDVKM. This chain's CDR3 is CARPSPQVFSYEQYF. DNA for the CDR3: TGTGCCAGACCTTCCCCGCAGGTCTTCTCCTACGAGCAGTACTTC.

This chain connects TRBV4-2 to TRBJ2-7, with D unresolved. Germline V gene sequence: CDR1 LGHNA, CDR2 YNFKEQ. This CDR3 is 15 amino acids long. V gave up 1 base and J gave up 3 bases, with 13 bases separating them. The CDR3 DNA reads TGTGCCAGCAGCCAAGTGGGCAGGTCCGACTACGAGCAGTACTTC. Its translation is CASSQVGRSDYEQYF.

The V call is TRBV25-1, the J call TRBJ1-1, with 8 bases identical to TRBD1. The CDR3 consists of 15 residues. Trimming took 2 bases from V and 0 from J; bases not matched to a gene: 2. Germline CDR1 is MGHDK and CDR2 is SYGVNS. Written as DNA, the CDR3 is TGTGCCAGCAGTGAAAGACAGGGGATGAACACTGAAGCTTTCTTT. The encoded protein is CASSERQGMNTEAFF.

The chain combines TRBV7-9 with TRBJ2-7; tentatively, D is TRBD1 (6 bases). Trimming stripped 3 bases from V and 5 bases from J, with 20 bases between. CDR3 size: 16 residues. Germline CDR1 is SEHNR and CDR2 is FQNEAQ (reference sequence). The CDR3 bases are TGTGCCAGCAGCTTCGGGGCGACAGGCCTCCGGGACGAGCAGTACTTC. It is translated as CASSFGATGLRDEQYF. Variable domain in full (rest from reference TRBV7-9 and TRBJ2-7): DTGVSQNPRHKITKRGQNVTFRCDPISEHNRLYWYRQTLGQGPEFLTYFQNEAQLEKSRLLSDRFSAERPKGSFSTLEIQRTEQGDSAMYLCASSFGATGLRDEQYFGPGTRLTVT.

This chain uses TRBV10-2 with TRBJ1-5, with 7 bases fitting TRBD1. CDR3 length: 14 residues. CDR1 is WSHSY and CDR2 is SAAADI in the germline V gene. J was trimmed by 4 bases and V by 8 bases; bases with no gene match: 8. CDR3 residues: CASGQTGNNQPQHF. The CDR3 coding sequence is TGCGCCAGCGGACAGACAGGGAATAATCAGCCCCAGCATTTT.

V is TRBV28 and J is TRBJ1-3, with D perhaps matching TRBD1 (5 bases). Germline V gene data show CDR1 as MDHEN and CDR2 as SYDVKM. CDR3 size: 12 residues. V was pared by 10 bases and J by 0 bases, with 7 bases between. Here the CDR3 DNA reads TGTGCCATCCAGGGCTCTGGAAACACCATATATTTT. Amino acids: CAIQGSGNTIYF.

This clone was observed once. The V call is TRBV20-1, the J call TRBJ1-6; 8 positions match TRBD1. Looked up from germline, CDR1 is DFQATT and CDR2 is SNEGSKA (reference sequence). The CDR3 extends over 14 amino acids. The V gene end was trimmed by 3 bases and the J gene end by 9 bases; junction bases not matched to a gene: 7. CDR3 region: CSASWQGASSPLHF. The CDR3 DNA reads TGCAGTGCTAGTTGGCAGGGGGCGAGTTCACCCCTCCACTTT.

As regards this clone: The sample contains more than one DNA sequence encoding this CDR3. The chain employs TRBV18 and TRBJ2-5; the match to TRBD2 covers 8 bases. Germline V CDR1 and CDR2: KGHSH, LQKENI. This CDR3 has 13 residues. Trimming at V came to 6 bases and at J to 3 bases, leaving 3 bases not matched to a gene. CDR3 DNA sequence: TGTGCCAGCTCGCAGGGACTAGAAGAGACCCAGTACTTC. Translation: CASSQGLEETQYF.

The chain combines TRBV25-1 with TRBJ1-1, with no clear D. Per the germline V gene, CDR1 is MGHDK and CDR2 is SYGVNS. The length of the CDR3 is 13 residues. V lost 3 bases to trimming and J lost 0 bases, with 5 bases between them. CDR3 sequence (DNA): TGTGCCAGCAGTGACAACATGAACACTGAAGCTTTCTTT. Its translation: CASSDNMNTEAFF.

The gene calls are TRBV19 and TRBJ1-3; possibly TRBD1 for D (5 bases). Germline CDR1 is LNHDA and CDR2 is SQIVND (reference sequence). This CDR3 spans 14 amino acids. Trimming cost V 8 bases and J 2 bases, with 13 bases left between them. The CDR3 loop is CASGGIRPGNTIYF. CDR3 coding DNA: TGTGCCAGTGGGGGGATCCGCCCTGGAAACACCATATATTTT.

This chain joins TRBV6-1 and TRBJ2-3; D call uncertain. V was shortened by 2 bases and J by 7 bases, with 13 bases between the two germline ends. The germline V gene encodes CDR1 MNHNS and CDR2 SASEGT. The CDR3 covers 14 residues. CDR3 loop: CASSELGRRNTQYF. In DNA form, the CDR3 reads TGTGCCAGCAGTGAACTGGGCCGTAGGAATACGCAGTATTTT.

The chain combines TRBV19 with TRBJ1-4; 9 positions agree with TRBD1. Looked up from germline, CDR1 is LNHDA and CDR2 is SQIVND (reference sequence). V gave up 6 bases and J gave up 8 bases; unmatched junction bases: 7. There are 14 residues in the CDR3. DNA for the CDR3: TGTGCCAGTAGGTCACAGGGGGCAGGAGAAAAACTGTTTTTT. Its protein product is CASRSQGAGEKLFF.

For the CDR3, the DNA is TGTGCCAGCAGTAAAGACAGTTACCTAGTCTCCTACGAGCAGTACTTC. Amino acids: CASSKDSYLVSYEQYF. The chain combines TRBV27 with TRBJ2-7; possibly TRBD1 for D (5 bases). V was cut by 5 bases and J by 0 bases, with 17 bases left in between. Looked up from germline, CDR1 is MNHEY and CDR2 is SMNVEV (reference sequence). CDR3 size: 16 residues.

This clone was found a few times. The chain carries TRBV19 and TRBJ2-3; TRBD2 aligns across 8 bases. The CDR3 has 15 amino acids. Germline trimming cut 6 bases from V and 2 bases from J; bases unmatched to any gene: 7. The germline V gene encodes CDR1 LNHDA and CDR2 SQIVND (reference sequence). Written as DNA, the CDR3 is TGTGCCAGTAGACGGAGCGGGGGCCCCACAGATACGCAGTATTTT. Its protein is CASRRSGGPTDTQYF.

The genes are TRBV18 and TRBJ1-4; 10 bases are shared with TRBD1. This CDR3 contains 17 residues. Germline CDR1 and CDR2: KGHSH and LQKENI. Trimming removed 6 bases from V and 7 bases from J; junction bases left unmatched: 14. As DNA, the CDR3 is TGTGCCAGCTCCCAACAGGGACAGGGGTCTTTAGGTGAAAAACTGTTTTTT. Translating it yields CASSQQGQGSLGEKLFF.